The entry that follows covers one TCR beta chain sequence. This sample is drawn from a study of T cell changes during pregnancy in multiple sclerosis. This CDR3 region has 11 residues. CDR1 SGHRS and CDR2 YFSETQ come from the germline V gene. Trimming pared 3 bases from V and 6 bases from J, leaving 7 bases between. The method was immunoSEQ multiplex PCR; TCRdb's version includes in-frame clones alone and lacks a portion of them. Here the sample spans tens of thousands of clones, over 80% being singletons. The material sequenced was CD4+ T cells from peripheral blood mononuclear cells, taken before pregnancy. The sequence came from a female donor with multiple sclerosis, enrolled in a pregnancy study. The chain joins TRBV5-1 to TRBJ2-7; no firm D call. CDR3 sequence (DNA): TGCGCCAGCAGCTCAGGTCTCGAGCAGTACTTC. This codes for CASSSGLEQYF.